Listed below are T cell receptor beta chains from one sample, sequenced in a study of early stage breast cancer tumors. The repertoire was sequenced with immunoSEQ multiplex PCR; TCRdb's copy has only in-frame clones and lacks some. The table shows approximately 70,000 clones, with 65% to 85% occurring only once. The sample comprised blood. The receptors shown here come from a middle-aged person with breast cancer. Each CDR3 is given without its conserved first and last residue.

TRBV5-6	ASSLTGGARTDTQY
TRBV28	ASSLIQITYNEQF
TRBV19	ASIGQGLDTQY
TRBV30	AWSAGQGFYEQY
TRBV19	ASSIMNEQF
TRBV7-8	ASSLGVWRERRTDTQY
TRBV11-2	ASSRGGLGNTIY
TRBV29-1	SVEERGYRGYT
TRBV20-1	RWGNTDTQY
TRBV10-3	AIRSGGQETQY
TRBV28	ASSPHRTGNTEAF
TRBV5-8	ASSLMDLGSNQPQH
TRBV27	ASSPPGQSSLYGYT
TRBV5-8	ASSLRGQYSGNTIY
TRBV28	ASRFSGARVNIQY
TRBV7-9	ASSLLPQGVAGANVLT
TRBV29-1	SVGGRLTDTQY
TRBV5-8	ASSLGLAGGDEQF